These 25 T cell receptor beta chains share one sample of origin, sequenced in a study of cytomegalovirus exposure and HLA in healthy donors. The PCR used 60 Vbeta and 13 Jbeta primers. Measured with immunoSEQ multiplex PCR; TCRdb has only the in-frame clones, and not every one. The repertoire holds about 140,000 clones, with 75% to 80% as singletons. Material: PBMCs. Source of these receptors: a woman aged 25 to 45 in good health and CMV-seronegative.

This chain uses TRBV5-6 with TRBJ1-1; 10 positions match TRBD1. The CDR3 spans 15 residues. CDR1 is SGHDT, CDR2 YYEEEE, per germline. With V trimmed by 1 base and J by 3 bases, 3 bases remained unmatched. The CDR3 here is CASSLTGQGDTEAFF. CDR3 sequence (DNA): TGTGCCAGCAGCTTGACTGGACAGGGGGACACTGAAGCTTTCTTT.

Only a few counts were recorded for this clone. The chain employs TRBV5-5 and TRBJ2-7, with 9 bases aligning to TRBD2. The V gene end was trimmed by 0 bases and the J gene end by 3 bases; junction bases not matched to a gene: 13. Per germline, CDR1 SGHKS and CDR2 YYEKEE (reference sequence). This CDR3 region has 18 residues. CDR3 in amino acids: CASSLGISSSGAIYEQYF. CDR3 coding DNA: TGTGCCAGCAGCTTGGGTATTTCCTCTAGCGGGGCGATCTACGAGCAGTACTTC.

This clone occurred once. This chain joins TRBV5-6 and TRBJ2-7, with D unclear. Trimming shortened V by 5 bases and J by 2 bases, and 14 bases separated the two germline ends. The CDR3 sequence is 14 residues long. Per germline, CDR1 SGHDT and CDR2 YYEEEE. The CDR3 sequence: CASRSDQATYEQYF. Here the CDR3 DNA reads TGTGCCAGCAGGTCCGATCAGGCCACCTACGAGCAGTACTTC.

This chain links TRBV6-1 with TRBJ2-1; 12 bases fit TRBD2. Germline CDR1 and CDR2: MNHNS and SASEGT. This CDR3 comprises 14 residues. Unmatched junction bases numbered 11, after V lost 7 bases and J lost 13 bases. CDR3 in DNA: TGTGCCAGCATCCCCCTAGCGGGGGGGATAGTTCAGTTCTTC. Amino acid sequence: CASIPLAGGIVQFF.

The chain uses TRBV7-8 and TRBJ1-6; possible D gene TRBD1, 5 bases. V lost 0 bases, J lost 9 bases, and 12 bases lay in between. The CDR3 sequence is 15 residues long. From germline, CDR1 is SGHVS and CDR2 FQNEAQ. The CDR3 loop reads CASSLAGGTSSPLHF. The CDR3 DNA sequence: TGTGCCAGCAGCTTAGCGGGGGGAACTAGTTCACCCCTCCACTTT. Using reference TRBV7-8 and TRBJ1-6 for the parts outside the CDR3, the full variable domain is GAGVSQSPRYKVAKRGQDVALRCDPISGHVSLFWYQQALGQGPEFLTYFQNEAQLDKSGLPSDRFFAERPEGSVSTLKIQRTQQEDSAVYLCASSLAGGTSSPLHFGNGTRLTVT.

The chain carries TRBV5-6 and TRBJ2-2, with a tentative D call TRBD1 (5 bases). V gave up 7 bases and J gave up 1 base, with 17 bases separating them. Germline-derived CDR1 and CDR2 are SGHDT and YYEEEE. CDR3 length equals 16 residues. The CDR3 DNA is TGTGCCAGCGGCGTTGCGACAGTGGAGAACACCGGGGAGCTGTTTTTT. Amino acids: CASGVATVENTGELFF.

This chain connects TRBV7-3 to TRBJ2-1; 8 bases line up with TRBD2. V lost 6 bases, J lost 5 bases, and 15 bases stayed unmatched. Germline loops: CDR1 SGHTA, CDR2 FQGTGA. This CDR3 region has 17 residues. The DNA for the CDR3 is TGTGCCAGCAGTCAACTAGCGGTCCAAGGGCATAACAATGAGCAGTTCTTC. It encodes CASSQLAVQGHNNEQFF.

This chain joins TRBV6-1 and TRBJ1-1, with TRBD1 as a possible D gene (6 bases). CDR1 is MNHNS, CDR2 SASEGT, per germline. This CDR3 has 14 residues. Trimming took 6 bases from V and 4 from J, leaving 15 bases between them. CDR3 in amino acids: CASRKTGSPTEAFF. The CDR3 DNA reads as TGTGCCAGCAGGAAGACAGGCTCCCCCACTGAAGCTTTCTTT.

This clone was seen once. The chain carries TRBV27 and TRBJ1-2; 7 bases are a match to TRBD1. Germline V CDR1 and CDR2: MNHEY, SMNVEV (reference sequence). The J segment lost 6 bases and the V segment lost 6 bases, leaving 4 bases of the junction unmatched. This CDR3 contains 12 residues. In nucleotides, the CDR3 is TGTGCCAGCAGAGCCCAGGGGGATGGCTACACCTTC. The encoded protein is CASRAQGDGYTF.

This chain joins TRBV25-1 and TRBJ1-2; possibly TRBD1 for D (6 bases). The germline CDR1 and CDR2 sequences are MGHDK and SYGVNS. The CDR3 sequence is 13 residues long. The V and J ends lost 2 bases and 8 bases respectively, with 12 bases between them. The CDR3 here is CASSEIHQGGYTF. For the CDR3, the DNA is TGTGCCAGCAGTGAAATCCACCAGGGGGGCTACACCTTC.

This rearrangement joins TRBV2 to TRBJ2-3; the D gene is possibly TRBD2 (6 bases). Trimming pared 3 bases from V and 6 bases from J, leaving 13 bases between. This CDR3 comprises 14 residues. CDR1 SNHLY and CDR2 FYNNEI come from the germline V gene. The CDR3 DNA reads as TGTGCCAGCAGTGAGTTACTAGCAGGCGATACGCAGTATTTT. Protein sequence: CASSELLAGDTQYF. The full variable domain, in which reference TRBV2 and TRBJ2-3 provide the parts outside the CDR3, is EPEVTQTPSHQVTQMGQEVILRCVPISNHLYFYWYRQILGQKVEFLVSFYNNEISEKSEIFDDQFSVERPDGSNFTLKIRSTKLEDSAMYFCASSELLAGDTQYFGPGTRLTVL.

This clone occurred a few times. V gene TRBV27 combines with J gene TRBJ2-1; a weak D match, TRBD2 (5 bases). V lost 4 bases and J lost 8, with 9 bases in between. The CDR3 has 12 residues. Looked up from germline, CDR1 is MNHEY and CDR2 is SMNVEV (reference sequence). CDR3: CASSSGVYEQFF. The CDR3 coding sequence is TGTGCCAGCAGTTCCGGGGTGTATGAGCAGTTCTTC.

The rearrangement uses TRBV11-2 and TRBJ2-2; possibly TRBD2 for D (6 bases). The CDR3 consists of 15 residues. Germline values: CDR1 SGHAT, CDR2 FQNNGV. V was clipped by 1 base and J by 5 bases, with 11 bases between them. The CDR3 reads CASSLALGGTGELFF. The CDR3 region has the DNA TGTGCCAGCAGCTTAGCTCTGGGGGGAACCGGGGAGCTGTTTTTT.

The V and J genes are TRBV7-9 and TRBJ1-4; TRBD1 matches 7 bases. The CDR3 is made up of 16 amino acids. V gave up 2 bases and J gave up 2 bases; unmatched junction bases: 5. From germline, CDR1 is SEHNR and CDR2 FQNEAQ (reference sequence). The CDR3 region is CASSLKQGSTNEKLFF. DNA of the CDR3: TGTGCCAGCAGCTTAAAACAGGGGTCGACTAATGAAAAACTGTTTTTT.

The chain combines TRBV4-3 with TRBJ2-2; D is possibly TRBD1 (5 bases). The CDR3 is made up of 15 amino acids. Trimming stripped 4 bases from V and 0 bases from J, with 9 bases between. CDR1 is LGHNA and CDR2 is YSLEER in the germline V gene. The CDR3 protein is CASSPGQSNTGELFF. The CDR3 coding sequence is TGCGCCAGCAGCCCCGGACAATCGAACACCGGGGAGCTGTTTTTT.

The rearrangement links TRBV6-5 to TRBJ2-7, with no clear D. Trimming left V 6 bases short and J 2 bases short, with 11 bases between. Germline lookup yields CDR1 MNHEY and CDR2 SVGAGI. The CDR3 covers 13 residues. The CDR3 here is CASRDDFTYEQYF. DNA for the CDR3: TGTGCCAGCAGAGACGACTTTACCTACGAGCAGTACTTC.

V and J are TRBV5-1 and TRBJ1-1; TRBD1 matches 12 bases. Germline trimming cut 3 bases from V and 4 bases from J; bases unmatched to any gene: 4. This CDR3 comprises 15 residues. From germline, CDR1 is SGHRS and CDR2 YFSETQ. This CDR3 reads CASSWGDRGPTEAFF. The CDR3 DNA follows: TGCGCCAGCAGCTGGGGGGACAGGGGGCCCACTGAAGCTTTCTTT. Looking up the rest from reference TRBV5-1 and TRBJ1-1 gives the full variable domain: KAGVTQTPRYLIKTRGQQVTLSCSPISGHRSVSWYQQTPGQGLQFLFEYFSETQRNKGNFPGRFSGRQFSNSRSEMNVSTLELGDSALYLCASSWGDRGPTEAFFGQGTRLTVV.

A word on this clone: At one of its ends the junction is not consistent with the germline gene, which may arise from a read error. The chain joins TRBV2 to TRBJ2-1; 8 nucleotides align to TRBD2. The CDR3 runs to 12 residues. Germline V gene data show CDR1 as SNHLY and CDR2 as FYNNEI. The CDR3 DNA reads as TGTGCCAGCAGTCAGCGGGGGCAGGGTTTAGTCTTC. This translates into CASSQRGQGLVF.

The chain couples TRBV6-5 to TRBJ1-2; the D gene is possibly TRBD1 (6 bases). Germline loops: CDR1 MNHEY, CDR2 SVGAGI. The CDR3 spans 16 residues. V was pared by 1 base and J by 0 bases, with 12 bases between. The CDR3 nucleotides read TGTGCCAGCAGTTACTATGGACAGCCTCCTAACTATGGCTACACCTTC. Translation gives CASSYYGQPPNYGYTF.

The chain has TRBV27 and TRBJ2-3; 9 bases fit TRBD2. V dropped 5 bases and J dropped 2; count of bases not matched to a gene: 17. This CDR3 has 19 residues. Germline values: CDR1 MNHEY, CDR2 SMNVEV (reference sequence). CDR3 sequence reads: CASSIRSSGLAGITDTQYF. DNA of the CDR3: TGTGCCAGCAGTATCCGGTCCTCAGGGCTAGCGGGAATCACAGATACGCAGTATTTT.

The DNA of the CDR3 is TGTGCCAGCAGCTTGGCAAGCTTGAACACTGAAGCTTTCTTT. Protein sequence: CASSLASLNTEAFF. The chain is built from TRBV5-8 and TRBJ1-1; no clear D. Trimming took 0 bases from V and 0 from J, leaving 6 bases between them. CDR3 size: 14 residues. Germline V gives CDR1 SGHTS, CDR2 YDEGEE. Using reference TRBV5-8 and TRBJ1-1 for the parts outside the CDR3, the full variable domain is EAGVTQSPTHLIKTRGQQATLRCSPISGHTSVYWYQQALGLGLQFLLWYDEGEERNRGNFPPRFSGRQFPNYSSELNVNALELEDSALYLCASSLASLNTEAFFGQGTRLTVV.

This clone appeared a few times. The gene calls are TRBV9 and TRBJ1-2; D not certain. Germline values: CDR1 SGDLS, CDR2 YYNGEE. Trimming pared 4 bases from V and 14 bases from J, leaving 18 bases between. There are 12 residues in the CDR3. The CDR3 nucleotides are TGTGCCAGCAGCTCGGGAATGTTCCGCTTAACCTTC. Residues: CASSSGMFRLTF.

CDR3 in DNA: TGCGCCAGCAGCTCCTCAGGGAACACTGAAGCTTTCTTT. Amino acid sequence: CASSSSGNTEAFF. V is TRBV5-1 and J is TRBJ1-1, with D unresolved. CDR1 is SGHRS, CDR2 YFSETQ, per germline. V was pared by 3 bases and J by 1 base, with 7 bases between. The CDR3 spans 13 residues.

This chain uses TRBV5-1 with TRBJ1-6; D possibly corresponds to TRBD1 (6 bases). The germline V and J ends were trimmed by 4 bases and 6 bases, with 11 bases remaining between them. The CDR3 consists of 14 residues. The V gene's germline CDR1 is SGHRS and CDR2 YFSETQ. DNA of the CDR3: TGCGCCAGCAGCGCCCGGACAGTTAATTCACCCCTCCACTTT. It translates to CASSARTVNSPLHF.

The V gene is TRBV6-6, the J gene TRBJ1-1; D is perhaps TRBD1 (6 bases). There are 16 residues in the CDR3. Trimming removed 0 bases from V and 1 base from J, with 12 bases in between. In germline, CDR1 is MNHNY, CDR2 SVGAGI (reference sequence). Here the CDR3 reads CASSYSVGGGNTEAFF. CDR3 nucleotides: TGTGCCAGCAGTTACTCGGTTGGGGGCGGGAACACTGAAGCTTTCTTT.